This T cell receptor beta chain derives from a study of T cell responses to AZD1222 COVID-19 vaccine. Study context: Second doses at about 4 or about 12 weeks were pooled.

Study-level results: Scientists sampled the repertoires only once the peak T cell response had passed. Along spike, vaccine-associated CD4 TCRs were found throughout, with dominance at 160-218 and 743-854.

Clones were read by immunoSEQ multiplex PCR, and TCRdb kept only the in-frame ones, dropping some. The sample records over 150,000 clones, less than 95% being singletons. Trimming took off 5 bases at V and 4 bases at J, with 12 bases between the two ends. The germline V gene encodes CDR1 SGHNT and CDR2 YYREEE (reference sequence). The CDR3 length is 13 residues. As concerns this clone: Its antigen is not identified.

The chain links TRBV5-4 to TRBJ2-5, with D possibly matching TRBD2 (6 bases). The sample in question was peripheral blood, obtained on day 0 of AZD1222 vaccination. The receptor comes from an adult in good health. The CDR3 loop reads CASSPRDLETQYF. CDR3 nucleotide sequence: TGTGCCAGCAGTCCCAGGGACTTAGAGACCCAGTACTTC.